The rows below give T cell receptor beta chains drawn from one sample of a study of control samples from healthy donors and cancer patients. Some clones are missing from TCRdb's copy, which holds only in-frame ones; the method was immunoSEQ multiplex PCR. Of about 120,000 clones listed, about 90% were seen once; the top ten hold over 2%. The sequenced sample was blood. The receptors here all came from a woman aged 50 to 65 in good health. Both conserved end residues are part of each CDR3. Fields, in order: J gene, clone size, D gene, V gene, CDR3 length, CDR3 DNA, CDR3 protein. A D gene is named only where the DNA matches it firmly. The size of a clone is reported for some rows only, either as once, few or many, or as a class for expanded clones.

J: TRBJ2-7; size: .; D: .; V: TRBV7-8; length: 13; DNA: TGTGCCAGCAGCTTAGCAACATCCTACGAGCAGTACTTC; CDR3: CASSLATSYEQYF
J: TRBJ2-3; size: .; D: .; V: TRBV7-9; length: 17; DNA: TGTGCCAGCAGCCCCCTTGGTAAGCGGGCGCGGACAGATACGCAGTATTTT; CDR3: CASSPLGKRARTDTQYF
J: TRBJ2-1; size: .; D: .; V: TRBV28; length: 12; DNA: TGTGCCAGCAGGCTACTACCAAATGAGCAGTTCTTC; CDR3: CASRLLPNEQFF
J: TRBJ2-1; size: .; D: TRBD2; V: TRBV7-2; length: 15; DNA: TGTGCCAGCAGCCCGACTAGCGGGAGATGGAATGAGCAGTTCTTC; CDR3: CASSPTSGRWNEQFF
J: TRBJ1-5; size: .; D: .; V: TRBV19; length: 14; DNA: TGTGCCAGTAGTCCCACCGGAGATAATCAGCCCCAGCATTTT; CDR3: CASSPTGDNQPQHF
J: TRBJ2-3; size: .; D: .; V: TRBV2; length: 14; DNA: TGTGCCAGCAGCCGGGACCGAGGCACAGATACGCAGTATTTT; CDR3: CASSRDRGTDTQYF
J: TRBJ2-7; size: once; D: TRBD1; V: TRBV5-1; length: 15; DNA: TGCGCCAGCAGCGATCCTAACAGGGGTGGTTACGAGCAGTACTTC; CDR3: CASSDPNRGGYEQYF
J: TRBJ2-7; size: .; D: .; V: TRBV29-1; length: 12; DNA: TGCAGCGTTGTGGGACATCACTACGAGCAGTACTTC; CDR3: CSVVGHHYEQYF
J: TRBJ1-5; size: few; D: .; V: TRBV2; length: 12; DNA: TGTGCCAGCAATAGGGATGATCAGCCCCAGCATTTT; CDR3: CASNRDDQPQHF
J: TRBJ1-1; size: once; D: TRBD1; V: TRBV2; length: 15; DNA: TGTGCCAGCAGTGTATTACAGGGGGCGCAAGGTGAAGCTTTCTTT; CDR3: CASSVLQGAQGEAFF
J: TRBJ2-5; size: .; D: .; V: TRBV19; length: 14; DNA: TGTGCCAGTAGTAACCAGTTTTCCCAAGAGACCCAGTACTTC; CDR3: CASSNQFSQETQYF
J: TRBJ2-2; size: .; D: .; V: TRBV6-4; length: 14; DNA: TGTGCCAGCAGTGAATCTAGCGACACCGGGGAGCTGTTTTTT; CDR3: CASSESSDTGELFF
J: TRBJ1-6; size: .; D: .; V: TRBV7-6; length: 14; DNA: TGTGCCAGCAGCACACAGGGAAATAATTCACCCCTCCACTTT; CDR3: CASSTQGNNSPLHF
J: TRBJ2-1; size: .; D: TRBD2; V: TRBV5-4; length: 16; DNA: TGTGCCAGCAGACCGGAACTAGCGATCGTCGACAATGAGCAGTTCTTC; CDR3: CASRPELAIVDNEQFF
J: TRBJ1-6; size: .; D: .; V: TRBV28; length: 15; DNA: TGTGCCAGCAGTTTAAGTACGGCCTTCGTTTCACCCCTCCACTTT; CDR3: CASSLSTAFVSPLHF
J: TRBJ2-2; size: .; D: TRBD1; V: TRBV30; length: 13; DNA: TGTGCGTTAGACAGGGTCAACACCGGGGAGCTGTTTTTT; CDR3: CALDRVNTGELFF
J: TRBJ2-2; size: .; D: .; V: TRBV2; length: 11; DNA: TGTGCCAGCAGTGTCACCGGGGAGCTGTTTTTT; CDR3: CASSVTGELFF
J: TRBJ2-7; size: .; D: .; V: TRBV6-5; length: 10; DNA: TGTTCCGTGGGCAACTACGAGCAGTACTTC; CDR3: CSVGNYEQYF
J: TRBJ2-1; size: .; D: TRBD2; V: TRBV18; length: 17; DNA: TGTGCCAGCTCAACTGGGACTAGCGCCTTTACCTACAATGAGCAGTTCTTC; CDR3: CASSTGTSAFTYNEQFF
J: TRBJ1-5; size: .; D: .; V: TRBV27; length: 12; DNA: TGTGCCAGCACCTCGGTCGGTCAGCCCCAGCATTTT; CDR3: CASTSVGQPQHF
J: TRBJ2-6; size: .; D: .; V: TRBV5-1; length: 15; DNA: TGCGCCAGCAGCTTTGGTAACTCTGGGGCCAACGTCCTGACTTTC; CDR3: CASSFGNSGANVLTF
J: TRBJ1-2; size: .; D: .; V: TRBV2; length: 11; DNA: TGTGCCAGAGAGGGAGACTATGGCTACACCTTC; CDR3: CAREGDYGYTF
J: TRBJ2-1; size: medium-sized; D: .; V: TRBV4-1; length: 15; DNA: TGCGCCAGCAGCCAGAGGGAGAGACCCTACAATGAGCAGTTCTTC; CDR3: CASSQRERPYNEQFF
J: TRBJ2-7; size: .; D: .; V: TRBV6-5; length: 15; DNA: TGTGCCAGCAGTTACTCGTGGAGTGGGGGACGTGAGCAGTACTTC; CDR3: CASSYSWSGGREQYF
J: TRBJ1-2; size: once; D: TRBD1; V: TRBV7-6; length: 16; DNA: TGTGCCAGCAGCTCGGGCACAGGGGGTTCTAACTATGGCTACACCTTC; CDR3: CASSSGTGGSNYGYTF
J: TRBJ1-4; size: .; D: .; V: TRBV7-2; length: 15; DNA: TGTGCCAGCAGCTTATCAACAGGCCATAATGAAAAACTGTTTTTT; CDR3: CASSLSTGHNEKLFF
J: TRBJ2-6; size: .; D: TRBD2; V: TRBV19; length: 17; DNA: TGTGCCAGTAGTATCTTGCTAGCGGCCTCTGGGGCCAACGTCCTGACTTTC; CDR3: CASSILLAASGANVLTF
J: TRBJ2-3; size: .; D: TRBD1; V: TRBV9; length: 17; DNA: TGTGCCAGCAGCGACGCCCCCTCGGACAGGCAACCAGATACGCAGTATTTT; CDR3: CASSDAPSDRQPDTQYF
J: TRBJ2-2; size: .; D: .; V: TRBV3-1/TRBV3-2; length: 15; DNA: TGTGCCAGCAGCCTCTCTACAGGGTCTAGCGGGGAGCTGTTTTTT; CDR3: CASSLSTGSSGELFF
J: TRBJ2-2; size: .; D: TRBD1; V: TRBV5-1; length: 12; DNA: TGCGCCAGCGGACAGGGTGGCGGGGAGCTGTTTTTT; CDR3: CASGQGGGELFF
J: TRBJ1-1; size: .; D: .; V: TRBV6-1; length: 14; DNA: TGTGCCAGCAGTGAAGGGGCCGAGAACACTGAAGCTTTCTTT; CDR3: CASSEGAENTEAFF
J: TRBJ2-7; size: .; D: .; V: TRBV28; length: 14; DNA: TGTGCCAGCAGTCTACCAGGTCCGCTTGTCGAGCAGTACTTC; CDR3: CASSLPGPLVEQYF
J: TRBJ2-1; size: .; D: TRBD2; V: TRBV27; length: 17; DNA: TGTGCCAGCAGTTCTGTGGGGGGGACTAGCGACAACAATGAGCAGTTCTTC; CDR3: CASSSVGGTSDNNEQFF
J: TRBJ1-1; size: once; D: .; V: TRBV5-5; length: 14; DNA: TGTGCCAGCAGCTTGGTCACAGGGACCGCACAAGCTTTCTTT; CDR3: CASSLVTGTAQAFF
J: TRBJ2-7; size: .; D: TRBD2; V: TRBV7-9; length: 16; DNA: TGTGCCAGCAGCGGTGGGACTAGCGGGGGCCCCTACGAGCAGTACTTC; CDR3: CASSGGTSGGPYEQYF
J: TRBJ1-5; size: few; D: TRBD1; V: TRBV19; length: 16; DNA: TGTGCCAGTAGTCCGGGGACAGGGATGAGCAATCAGCCCCAGCATTTT; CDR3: CASSPGTGMSNQPQHF
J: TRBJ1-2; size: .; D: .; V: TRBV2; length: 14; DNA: TGTGCCAGCAGTAGAGTCTTGGTGACGGGCGGCTACACCTTC; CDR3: CASSRVLVTGGYTF
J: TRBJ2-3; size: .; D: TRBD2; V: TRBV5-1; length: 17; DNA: TGCGCCAGCAGCTTGGCCCTGACTAGCGGGAGCCGTGATACGCAGTATTTT; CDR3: CASSLALTSGSRDTQYF
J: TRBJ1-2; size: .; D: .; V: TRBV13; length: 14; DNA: TGTGCCAGCAGCTTTAAGGGGGGCTCCCATGGCTACACCTTC; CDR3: CASSFKGGSHGYTF
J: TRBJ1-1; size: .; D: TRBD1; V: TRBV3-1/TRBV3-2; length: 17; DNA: TGTGCCAGCAGCCAAAGGACAGGGGTGATCATGAACACTGAAGCTTTCTTT; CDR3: CASSQRTGVIMNTEAFF
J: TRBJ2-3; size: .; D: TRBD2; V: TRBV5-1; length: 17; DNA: TGCGCCAGCAGCTTTCCGGGACTAGCGGGAGATCGCGATACGCAGTATTTT; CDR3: CASSFPGLAGDRDTQYF
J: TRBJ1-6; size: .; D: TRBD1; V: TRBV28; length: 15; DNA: TGTGCCAGCAGCTCCGGGACAGGTACCACCCATGCCCTCCACTTT; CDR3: CASSSGTGTTHALHF